The TCR beta chain described here comes from a study of shared clonotypes between healthy human individuals. Study-level points and caveats: Non-shared clonotypes had lower generation probabilities than clonotypes shared by all four sorted-subset donors. Estimated clonotype richness was generally higher in naive than memory subsets.

On this clone: Its antigen remains unknown.

Naive CD8 cells lacked CD45RO, underwent positive selection for CCR7 and left out terminally differentiated effector memory CD45RA+ cells. V gave up 3 bases and J gave up 7 bases, with 16 bases separating them. This CDR3 comprises 15 residues. From germline, CDR1 is LNHNV and CDR2 YYDKDF (reference sequence). It was at deep level that the assay was run. When replicate PCRs were run on sorted subsets, they used around 200 ng DNA, about 30,000 T cell genomes. TCRdb keeps only in-frame clones here, not all; method: immunoSEQ multiplex PCR. The table has about 2.2 million clones, just under 95% seen once.

Source material: naive CD8+ T cells from PBMCs. This TCR derives from a man in his late teens or twenties in good health. Some clones in this sample may be carry-over from other donors' samples. This sequence joins TRBV15 and TRBJ2-1, with a weak D call TRBD2 (5 bases). The CDR3 region has the DNA TGTGCCACCAGCAGGACGACATTGGGCGGGAATGAGCAGTTCTTC. This sequence encodes CATSRTTLGGNEQFF.